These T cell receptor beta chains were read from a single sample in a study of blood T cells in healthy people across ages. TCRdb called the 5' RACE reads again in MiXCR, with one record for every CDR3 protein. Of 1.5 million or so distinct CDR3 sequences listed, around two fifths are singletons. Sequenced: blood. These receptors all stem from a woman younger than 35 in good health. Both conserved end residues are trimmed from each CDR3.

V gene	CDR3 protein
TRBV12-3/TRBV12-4	ASSAGPWTYNEQF
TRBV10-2	ASIGRGRFGYT
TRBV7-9	ASSRRQGVGVNTEAF
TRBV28	ASRRLAGGSYEQY
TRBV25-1	ASSEDNRDEKLF
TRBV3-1	ASSQPARPSGNTIY
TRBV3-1	ASSQAYGGNYEQY
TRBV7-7	ASSSTSGGAAETQY
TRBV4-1	ASSQMTGPNYGYT
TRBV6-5	ASTGNNSPLH